The 30 T cell receptor beta chains below all came from one sample that was sequenced in a study of T cell repertoires in cytomegalovirus infection. One entry per CDR3 protein results from TCRdb running MiXCR on the reads. The sample lists hundreds of thousands of distinct CDR3 sequences; 30% to 35% were seen once. The antigens these receptors bind are not known. Sequenced here: cultured CD8+ T cells from PBMCs, sampled from culture after CMV antigen stimulation. The receptors come from a human donor in good health (CMV status not recorded). Some clones in this sample may be carry-over from other donors' samples.

The genes are TRBV2 and TRBJ1-1; weak D call: TRBD1 (6 bases). Germline assignment: CDR1 SNHLY and CDR2 FYNNEI. V lost 7 bases to trimming and J lost 10 bases, with 16 bases between them. This CDR3 spans 12 amino acids. The CDR3 protein is CASIPGGAGAFF. In nucleotides, the CDR3 is TGTGCCAGCATTCCCGGGGGGGCGGGAGCTTTCTTT.

This chain connects TRBV27 to TRBJ1-1, with D possibly matching TRBD1 (6 bases). V was trimmed by 7 bases and J by 1 base, leaving 13 bases between them. The CDR3 runs 14 residues. The germline V gene encodes CDR1 MNHEY and CDR2 SMNVEV (reference sequence). The CDR3 DNA sequence: TGTGCCAGCACCACAGGGCCAACGAACACTGAAGCTTTCTTT. Protein sequence: CASTTGPTNTEAFF.

This clonotype was observed a single time. This chain uses TRBV7-7 with TRBJ2-1; 7 nucleotides line up with TRBD1. CDR3 length: 12 residues. V was pared by 5 bases and J by 7 bases, with 2 bases of the junction left unmatched. Germline CDR1 reads SSHAT; CDR2 reads FNYEAQ (reference sequence). The DNA for the CDR3 is TGTGCCAGCAGCGGACAGGCGAATGAGCAGTTCTTC. The encoded protein is CASSGQANEQFF.

In regard to this clonotype: It may be a read error: a sequence one base away is much more abundant. The DNA of the CDR3 is TGTGTCAGCAGCTTAGGGTCGAGCGGGGGGTCGGGGGATACGCAGTATTTT. This gives the protein CVSSLGSSGGSGDTQYF. The chain employs TRBV7-2 and TRBJ2-3, with 9 bases fitting TRBD2. The CDR3 extends over 17 amino acids. CDR1 and CDR2 from the germline V gene are SGHTA and FQGNSA.

This clonotype was observed a handful of times. This rearrangement joins TRBV2 to TRBJ1-2; D perhaps matches TRBD1 (5 bases). The ends were cut back, 10 bases at V and 4 bases at J, with 16 bases in the middle. The CDR3 has 13 amino acids. Germline V lookup: CDR1 SNHLY, CDR2 FYNNEI. CDR3 nucleotides: TGTGCCATACCTCCCGGGACCATCTATGGCTACACCTTC. This gives the protein CAIPPGTIYGYTF.

This clonotype showed up just a few times. The chain's CDR3 is CASSPLGPDTGGELFF. CDR3 bases: TGTGCCAGCTCACCTTTGGGCCCGGACACGGGCGGGGAGCTGTTTTTT. The gene calls are TRBV18 and TRBJ2-2, with D tentatively TRBD1 (5 bases). The V and J ends lost 3 bases and 7 bases respectively, with 18 bases between them. The CDR3 spans 16 residues. Germline V gives CDR1 KGHSH, CDR2 LQKENI.

The CDR3 nucleotides read TGTGCCAGCAGCTTAGGTCCGGACGGAGATACGCAGTATTTT. Its translation: CASSLGPDGDTQYF. The chain carries TRBV7-6 and TRBJ2-3; D is undetermined. The CDR3 sequence is 14 residues long. Trimming left V 1 base short and J 5 bases short, with 10 bases between. Looked up from germline, CDR1 is SGHVS and CDR2 is FNYEAQ. The variable domain in full, with the rest retrieved from reference TRBV7-6 and TRBJ2-3, is GAGVSQSPRYKVTKRGQDVALRCDPISGHVSLYWYRQALGQGPEFLTYFNYEAQQDKSGLPNDRFSAERPEGSISTLTIQRTEQRDSAMYRCASSLGPDGDTQYFGPGTRLTVL.

This clonotype was seen ten or more times. V gene TRBV7-9 combines with J gene TRBJ1-2, with unresolved D. This CDR3 region has 15 residues. Trimming took 0 bases from V and 5 from J, leaving 13 bases between them. Germline CDR1 and CDR2: SEHNR and FQNEAQ (reference sequence). The CDR3 protein is CASSLASLAGYGYTF. The CDR3 bases are TGTGCCAGCAGCTTAGCGTCCTTGGCCGGTTATGGCTACACCTTC. The full variable domain, in which reference TRBV7-9 and TRBJ1-2 provide the parts outside the CDR3, is DTGVSQNPRHKITKRGQNVTFRCDPISEHNRLYWYRQTLGQGPEFLTYFQNEAQLEKSRLLSDRFSAERPKGSFSTLEIQRTEQGDSAMYLCASSLASLAGYGYTFGSGTRLTVV.

This chain uses TRBV6-1 with TRBJ2-7; TRBD1 matches 8 bases. Germline CDR1 is MNHNS and CDR2 is SASEGT. This CDR3 is 14 amino acids long. Trimming removed 1 base from V and 4 bases from J; junction bases left unmatched: 3. CDR3 protein: CASSEGQGRYEQYV. The CDR3 DNA follows: TGTGCCAGCAGTGAAGGACAGGGGCGGTACGAGCAGTACGTC.

The rearrangement uses TRBV6-2 or TRBV6-3 and TRBJ1-2, with D maybe TRBD1 (6 bases). Trimming cost V 6 bases and J 2 bases, with 19 bases left between them. The germline CDR1 and CDR2 sequences are MNHEY and SVGEGT. CDR3 length: 16 amino acids. CDR3 loop: CASRGARDDLNYGYTF. DNA of the CDR3: TGTGCCAGCAGGGGGGCCCGGGACGATTTAAACTATGGCTACACCTTC.

About this clonotype: It may be a read error: a sequence one base away is much more abundant. CDR3 loop: CASSSVGARLDRVEDF. The CDR3 DNA reads as TGTGCCAGCAGCTCTGTCGGGGCCCGACTAGATCGGGTAGAGGATTTT. The chain has TRBV7-3 and TRBJ2-3, with TRBD2 as a possible D gene (6 bases). CDR1 is SGHTA, CDR2 FQGTGA, per germline. The CDR3 covers 16 residues. Drawing the rest from reference TRBV7-3 and TRBJ2-3, the complete variable domain is GAGVSQTPSNKVTEKGKYVELRCDPISGHTALYWYRQSLGQGPEFLIYFQGTGAADDSGLPNDRFFAVRPEGSVSTLKIQRTERGDSAVYLCASSSVGARLDRVEDFGPGTRLTVL.

The rearrangement uses TRBV6-2 or TRBV6-3 and TRBJ1-5; no reliable D call. CDR3 length: 13 residues. V lost 6 bases, J lost 7 bases, and 13 bases lay in between. CDR1 is MNHEY and CDR2 is SVGEGT in the germline V gene. The chain's CDR3 is CASSSSAQQPQHF. DNA for the CDR3: TGTGCCAGCAGCAGTTCTGCCCAGCAGCCCCAGCATTTT.

This clonotype was detected only a few times. The genes are TRBV19 and TRBJ2-5; tentative D call: TRBD1 (6 bases). V gave up 4 bases and J gave up 4 bases, with 19 bases separating them. The CDR3 sequence is 16 residues long. CDR1 is LNHDA, CDR2 SQIVND, per germline (reference sequence). The CDR3 loop reads CASSSQGIRVPETQYF. Here the CDR3 DNA reads TGTGCCAGTAGTAGCCAGGGGATAAGAGTACCAGAGACCCAGTACTTC. Complete variable domain (other parts from reference TRBV19 and TRBJ2-5): DGGITQSPKYLFRKEGQNVTLSCEQNLNHDAMYWYRQDPGQGLRLIYYSQIVNDFQKGDIAEGYSVSREKKESFPLTVTSAQKNPTAFYLCASSSQGIRVPETQYFGPGTRLLVL.

The V call is TRBV4-1, the J call TRBJ2-7; D is perhaps TRBD1 or TRBD2 (6 bases each). The CDR3 covers 15 residues. V lost 3 bases to trimming and J lost 0 bases, with 12 bases between them. Germline lookup yields CDR1 MGHRA and CDR2 YSYEKL. The CDR3 region has the DNA TGCGCCAGCAGCCAGGAAGGGGGGAACTCCTACGAGCAGTACTTC. It specifies CASSQEGGNSYEQYF.

The chain recombines TRBV7-3 with TRBJ2-3, with a tentative D call TRBD1 (6 bases). The ends were cut back, 4 bases at V and 0 bases at J, with 17 bases in the middle. This CDR3 region has 17 residues. CDR1 and CDR2 from the germline V gene are SGHTA and FQGTGA. For the CDR3, the DNA is TGTGCCAGCAGCTCACCACAGGGTTTGACTAGCACAGATACGCAGTATTTT. This translates into CASSSPQGLTSTDTQYF.

This clonotype was recorded many times. The chain recombines TRBV7-6 with TRBJ1-5, with D hard to call. With 1 base removed from V and 6 bases from J, the gap between germline ends came to 13 bases. The CDR3 extends over 15 amino acids. Germline values: CDR1 SGHVS, CDR2 FNYEAQ. CDR3 residues: CASSLVAAPGQPQHF. The DNA for the CDR3 is TGTGCCAGCAGCTTAGTGGCGGCTCCGGGTCAGCCCCAGCATTTT.

This clonotype was seen a few times. The chain has TRBV27 and TRBJ1-2; D is possibly TRBD1 (6 bases). Germline CDR1 MNHEY, CDR2 SMNVEV (reference sequence). V lost 5 bases and J 4 bases, leaving 17 bases between the germline ends. There are 15 residues in the CDR3. CDR3 in DNA: TGTGCCAGCAGTCCCAATTTACAGGGACTCTATGGCTACACCTTC. Its translation: CASSPNLQGLYGYTF.

In its sample, this clonotype was seen once. The CDR3 DNA sequence: TGTGCCAGCGCCATACTGACCCACACTGAAGCTTTCTTT. Translated: CASAILTHTEAFF. The rearrangement links TRBV2 to TRBJ1-1, with unresolved D. The V end was cut by 8 bases, the J end by 3 bases, with 13 bases between. Germline V gene sequence: CDR1 SNHLY, CDR2 FYNNEI. The CDR3 is 13 residues long.

V and J are TRBV10-3 and TRBJ1-1, with TRBD1 as a possible D gene (5 bases). The germline V and J ends were trimmed by 10 bases and 5 bases, with 17 bases remaining between them. Germline lookup yields CDR1 ENHRY and CDR2 SYGVKD. The CDR3 runs 13 residues. The CDR3 DNA is TGTGCCACCCTGGGGGGGGAGGTGACTGAAGCTTTCTTT. This encodes CATLGGEVTEAFF.

J is TRBJ1-6 and V is TRBV5-6; D unclear. The CDR3 has 14 amino acids. With 4 bases removed from V and 9 bases from J, the gap between germline ends came to 14 bases. Looked up from germline, CDR1 is SGHDT and CDR2 is YYEEEE. CDR3 residues: CASSPRTDISPLHF. The CDR3 nucleotides are TGTGCCAGCAGCCCCCGGACTGATATTTCACCCCTCCACTTT.

The chain recombines TRBV19 with TRBJ1-5; 8 bases are a match to TRBD1. This CDR3 has 15 amino acids. V lost 5 bases to trimming and J lost 2 bases; unmatched junction nucleotides: 5. The V gene's germline CDR1 is LNHDA and CDR2 SQIVND (reference sequence). The CDR3 DNA reads TGTGCCAGTAGTTCAGGGGGCTATGGCAATCAGCCCCAGCATTTT. The encoded protein is CASSSGGYGNQPQHF.

V usage is TRBV11-1 and J usage is TRBJ1-4; 8 positions match TRBD1. The CDR3 length is 17 residues. Germline V CDR1 and CDR2: SGHAT, FQDESV (reference sequence). J lost 4 bases, V lost 5 bases, and 12 bases had no gene match. In DNA form, the CDR3 reads TGTGCCAGCAGCGACGCGACCCGGACAGGGATTAATGAAAAACTGTTTTTT. It is translated as CASSDATRTGINEKLFF.

This clonotype was seen ten or more times. The rearrangement joins TRBV7-2 to TRBJ2-1; D is tentatively TRBD1 or TRBD2 (5 bases each). V was shortened by 0 bases and J by 3 bases, with 27 bases between the two germline ends. This CDR3 is 21 amino acids long. Germline loops: CDR1 SGHTA, CDR2 FQGNSA. The CDR3 DNA reads as TGTGCCAGCAGCTTAGCGCAAGGGGAGCGCGGACTGGGTGAAATCTACAATGAGCAGTTCTTC. It translates to CASSLAQGERGLGEIYNEQFF.

In this sample, this clonotype turned up a few times. The rearrangement uses TRBV6-2 or TRBV6-3 and TRBJ1-5, with 8 bases identical to TRBD1. Germline CDR1 is MNHEY and CDR2 is SVGEGT. With V trimmed by 6 bases and J by 4 bases, 5 bases remained unmatched. This CDR3 has 14 residues. The DNA for the CDR3 is TGTGCCAGCAGCCCGACAGGGGTTAATCAGCCCCAGCATTTT. Its protein product is CASSPTGVNQPQHF.

This clonotype showed up just a few times. CDR3 nucleotides: TGTGCCATCAGTGAAGGGGGCAGCGCCTACGAGCAGTACTTC. Its translation is CAISEGGSAYEQYF. The chain is built from TRBV10-3 and TRBJ2-7, with TRBD1 identical over 7 bases. Germline loops: CDR1 ENHRY, CDR2 SYGVKD. This CDR3 has 14 residues. V was pared by 3 bases and J by 2 bases, with 4 bases of the junction left unmatched.

The chain combines TRBV6-2 or TRBV6-3 with TRBJ2-3; unclear D gene. The germline V gene has CDR1 MNHEY and CDR2 SVGEGT. Trimming left V 8 bases short and J 4 bases short, with 16 bases between. The CDR3 has 14 residues. Here the CDR3 DNA reads TGTGCCAGCTTGACCGGACCGGTGGCAGATACGCAGTATTTT. This gives the protein CASLTGPVADTQYF.

This sequence joins TRBV12-3 or TRBV12-4 and TRBJ2-1, with TRBD2 matching over 9 bases. Trimming at V came to 3 bases and at J to 4 bases, leaving 10 bases not matched to a gene. This CDR3 has 17 amino acids. The CDR3 nucleotides are TGTGCCAGCAGTTTTCTTGTTCGACTAGCGGAATACAATGAGCAGTTCTTC. Protein product: CASSFLVRLAEYNEQFF.

This clonotype was detected a few times. The chain uses TRBV7-6 and TRBJ2-1; TRBD2 matches 12 bases. Germline CDR1 is SGHVS and CDR2 is FNYEAQ. V lost 4 bases to trimming and J lost 7 bases; unmatched junction nucleotides: 11. The CDR3 is 17 residues long. The CDR3: CASSYTSSGGAVNEQFF. In nucleotides, the CDR3 is TGTGCCAGCAGCTATACCTCTAGCGGGGGGGCGGTAAATGAGCAGTTCTTC.

The V call is TRBV7-8, the J call TRBJ1-5, with D unclear. This CDR3 spans 18 amino acids. Trimming shortened V by 1 base and J by 1 base, and 17 bases separated the two germline ends. Germline CDR1 and CDR2: SGHVS and FQNEAQ. The CDR3 DNA sequence: TGTGCCAGCAGCTTAGTCCGGTTCGGTGGGCAGAGCAATCAGCCCCAGCATTTT. Translation gives CASSLVRFGGQSNQPQHF.

V is TRBV4-2 and J is TRBJ2-3; 7 nucleotides line up with TRBD1. Trimming at V came to 3 bases and at J to 5 bases, leaving 17 bases not matched to a gene. The germline V gene has CDR1 LGHNA and CDR2 YNFKEQ. The CDR3 covers 18 residues. The CDR3 DNA is TGTGCCAGCAGCCAGTCGGGTCTTACCGGGACAGCTGAAGATACGCAGTATTTT. Its translation: CASSQSGLTGTAEDTQYF.